The 14 T cell receptor beta chains below come from one sample, sequenced in a study of T-cell reconstitution after alpha-beta-depleted transplantation in children. Unique molecular identifiers were used to barcode this TCRbeta library. TCRdb re-called the PCR reads through MiXCR, storing one row per CDR3 protein. The profile shows a few hundred thousand distinct CDR3 sequences, 9.9% of them singletons. This specimen consisted of PBMCs from the stem cell graft donor, obtained from the stem cell graft. These receptors came from a human donor who donated a stem cell graft to a child with SCID.

Only a few counts were recorded for this clonotype. The chain combines TRBV3-1 with TRBJ1-1; D ambiguous. This CDR3 is 11 amino acids long. V shed 5 bases and J shed 9 bases, with 10 bases lying between them. Looked up from germline, CDR1 is LGHDT and CDR2 is YNNKEL (reference sequence). The CDR3 sequence: CASSASRQAFF. The CDR3 DNA is TGTGCCAGCAGCGCCTCCCGGCAAGCTTTCTTT.

Many counts were recorded for this clonotype. This chain uses TRBV18 with TRBJ2-7, with D possibly being TRBD1 (6 bases). CDR1 and CDR2 from the germline V gene are KGHSH and LQKENI. The CDR3 extends over 14 amino acids. V was shortened by 4 bases and J by 6 bases, with 16 bases between the two germline ends. The DNA of the CDR3 is TGTGCCAGCTCACGGCAGGGGTTGATGGGCGAGCAGTACTTC. Protein: CASSRQGLMGEQYF. Using reference TRBV18 and TRBJ2-7 for the parts outside the CDR3, the full variable domain is NAGVMQNPRHLVRRRGQEARLRCSPMKGHSHVYWYRQLPEEGLKFMVYLQKENIIDESGMPKERFSAEFPKEGPSILRIQQVVRGDSAAYFCASSRQGLMGEQYFGPGTRLTVT.

The chain employs TRBV20-1 and TRBJ1-5, with D tentatively TRBD1 (6 bases). CDR1 is DFQATT, CDR2 SNEGSKA, per germline (reference sequence). V was trimmed by 6 bases and J by 0 bases, leaving 9 bases between them. The CDR3 runs 13 residues. The CDR3 here is CSASTGSNQPQHF. DNA of the CDR3: TGCAGTGCATCGACAGGTAGCAATCAGCCCCAGCATTTT.

This clonotype has more than one count but fewer than ten. The chain uses TRBV3-1 and TRBJ2-7, with D perhaps TRBD1 (6 bases). Germline CDR1 is LGHDT and CDR2 is YNNKEL (reference sequence). V lost 0 bases and J 2 bases, leaving 11 bases between the germline ends. The CDR3 totals 15 residues. The CDR3 sequence is CASSQEGGQTYEQYF. The CDR3, as DNA: TGTGCCAGCAGCCAAGAAGGAGGACAGACCTACGAGCAGTACTTC.

In this sample, this clonotype turned up a few times. The rearrangement links TRBV3-1 to TRBJ2-1, with 8 bases matching TRBD2. The germline CDR1 and CDR2 sequences are LGHDT and YNNKEL (reference sequence). J gave up 9 bases and V 3 bases, and 4 bases lay outside the gene matches. CDR3 size: 13 residues. The CDR3 spells CASSQGLVGEQFF. CDR3 nucleotides: TGTGCCAGCAGCCAGGGACTAGTAGGTGAGCAGTTCTTC.

This clonotype was counted between two and nine times. V is TRBV20-1 and J is TRBJ2-1; D gene unclear. The V and J ends lost 5 bases and 3 bases respectively, with 14 bases between them. The CDR3 length is 14 residues. Per the germline V gene, CDR1 is DFQATT and CDR2 is SNEGSKA (reference sequence). The CDR3 DNA follows: TGCAGTGCTCAGTTCGGACCCTACTACAATGAGCAGTTCTTC. Its protein is CSAQFGPYYNEQFF.

This clonotype was recorded a few times. J is TRBJ1-1 and V is TRBV7-8; TRBD1 agrees at 7 bases. V trimming: 3 bases; J trimming: 1 base; junction bases outside the gene matches: 8. The CDR3 covers 16 residues. Per germline, CDR1 SGHVS and CDR2 FQNEAQ. CDR3 sequence: CASSFDRAVGNTEAFF. CDR3 bases: TGTGCCAGCAGCTTTGACAGGGCAGTCGGGAACACTGAAGCTTTCTTT.

This clonotype showed up just a few times. The chain employs TRBV10-2 and TRBJ2-3, with TRBD2 matching 8 bases. Germline V gene sequence: CDR1 WSHSY, CDR2 SAAADI. The CDR3 extends over 15 amino acids. V was clipped by 0 bases and J by 1 base; unmatched bases: 0. This chain's CDR3 is CASSESSGGTDTQYF. The CDR3 DNA sequence: TGCGCCAGCAGTGAGTCTAGCGGGGGCACAGATACGCAGTATTTT.

V and J are TRBV20-1 and TRBJ2-1; 14 nucleotides align to TRBD2. CDR1 is DFQATT and CDR2 is SNEGSKA in the germline V gene (reference sequence). After removal of 1 base from V and 7 bases from J, the junction contained 6 bases not matched to a gene. The CDR3 sequence is 16 residues long. This CDR3 is CSARATTSGGGNEQFF. The DNA of the CDR3 is TGCAGTGCTAGAGCTACGACTAGCGGGGGGGGTAATGAGCAGTTCTTC.

This clonotype has just a few counts. The V call is TRBV5-4, the J call TRBJ2-4; no firm D call. V lost 0 bases, J lost 7 bases, and 5 bases lay in between. This CDR3 is 12 amino acids long. Per the germline V gene, CDR1 is SGHNT and CDR2 is YYREEE (reference sequence). The chain's CDR3 is CASSLVPNIQYF. DNA for the CDR3: TGTGCCAGCAGCTTGGTTCCCAACATTCAGTACTTC. The variable domain in full, completed from reference TRBV5-4 and TRBJ2-4, reads ETGVTQSPTHLIKTRGQQVTLRCSSQSGHNTVSWYQQALGQGPQFIFQYYREEENGRGNFPPRFSGLQFPNYSSELNVNALELDDSALYLCASSLVPNIQYFGAGTRLSVL.

The CDR3 is CASSGGGGVTQYF. In nucleotides, the CDR3 is TGTGCCAGCAGTGGTGGAGGGGGAGTGACCCAGTACTTC. The chain is built from TRBV6-1 and TRBJ2-5; D is possibly TRBD1 or TRBD2 (6 bases each). Trimming cost V 4 bases and J 7 bases, with 13 bases left between them. This CDR3 has 13 residues. Germline values: CDR1 MNHNS, CDR2 SASEGT.

There are a few counts of this clonotype. The J gene is TRBJ2-2, the V gene TRBV7-9; D is uncertain. V lost 4 bases, J lost 9 bases, and 6 bases lay in between. Germline lookup yields CDR1 SEHNR and CDR2 FQNEAQ (reference sequence). The CDR3 contains 11 residues. The CDR3 spells CASSSVRELFF. CDR3 sequence (DNA): TGTGCCAGCAGCTCGGTCCGGGAGCTGTTTTTT.

This chain links TRBV3-1 with TRBJ2-3, with D possibly matching TRBD1 (5 bases). This CDR3 has 15 amino acids. CDR1 is LGHDT and CDR2 is YNNKEL in the germline V gene (reference sequence). Trimming took off 8 bases at V and 7 bases at J, with 22 bases between the two ends. The CDR3 region has the DNA TGTGCCAGCTCCAAGCTGGTCCCATGGACACATACGCAGTATTTT. Residues: CASSKLVPWTHTQYF.

This clonotype has a single count. J is TRBJ2-2 and V is TRBV12-3 or TRBV12-4; 11 nucleotides match TRBD1. Trimming cost V 6 bases and J 7 bases; bases outside gene matches: 4. This CDR3 region has 14 residues. CDR3 sequence reads: CASRPGQGGGELFF. CDR3 DNA: TGTGCCAGCAGGCCGGGACAGGGGGGCGGGGAGCTGTTTTTT.